The 22 T cell receptor beta chains below all came from one sample that was sequenced in a study of T cell repertoires in cytomegalovirus infection (dated by TCRdb to 2018 to 2020). TCRdb shows the sequencer as Illumina HiSeq 1500. TCRdb's own reprocessing of the public reads used fastp at Q25 and MiXCR and kept productive beta chains. Rows with a matching CDR3 protein are joined into one entry that keeps the most common DNA and genes. This sample gives a few hundred thousand distinct CDR3 sequences in total; 15% to 20% of them show up just once. About 11% of the sample goes to the ten largest clones. The sequencing input was PBMCs. The receptor set was obtained from a human donor in good health (CMV status not recorded). Some clones in this sample may be carry-over from other donors' samples.

With regard to this clonotype: This may arise from a read error, as a much more abundant clone is one base away. V and J are TRBV7-9 and TRBJ2-3; TRBD2 aligns across 9 bases. This CDR3 is 16 amino acids long. The germline V gene encodes CDR1 SEHNR and CDR2 FQNEAQ (reference sequence). Here the CDR3 DNA reads TGTGCCAGCAGCGCTTGGGGGGGGACTAGCACAGATGCGCAGTATTTT. Protein product: CASSAWGGTSTDAQYF. Variable domain in full (rest from reference TRBV7-9 and TRBJ2-3): DTGVSQNPRHKITKRGQNVTFRCDPISEHNRLYWYRQTLGQGPEFLTYFQNEAQLEKSRLLSDRFSAERPKGSFSTLEIQRTEQGDSAMYLCASSAWGGTSTDAQYFGPGTRLTVL.

This chain links TRBV5-1 with TRBJ2-7; D possibly corresponds to TRBD1 (6 bases). CDR1 and CDR2 (germline): SGHRS, YFSETQ. This CDR3 comprises 14 residues. Trimming stripped 4 bases from V and 5 bases from J, with 16 bases between. In nucleotides, the CDR3 is TGCGCCAGCAGCATACCGGACAGCTCGGACGAGCAGTACTTC. Its protein product is CASSIPDSSDEQYF.

The V and J genes are TRBV7-2 and TRBJ2-2; D gene ambiguous. The CDR3 is 14 residues long. Germline loops: CDR1 SGHTA, CDR2 FQGNSA. V gave up 0 bases and J gave up 3 bases, with 5 bases separating them. The CDR3, as DNA: TGTGCCAGCAGCTTAGCGCAGTACACCGGGGAGCTGTTTTTT. Translation gives CASSLAQYTGELFF.

This clonotype was seen a few times. The V gene is TRBV2, the J gene TRBJ2-5; D perhaps matches TRBD2 (5 bases). The germline V gene has CDR1 SNHLY and CDR2 FYNNEI. Deletions cut 3 bases from V and 3 bases from J, with 11 bases between. The CDR3 has 14 residues. Written as DNA, the CDR3 is TGTGCCAGCAGTGAGGGTATAGCGAAAGAGACCCAGTACTTC. It specifies CASSEGIAKETQYF.

This chain joins TRBV3-1 and TRBJ1-1; D is undetermined. Germline V lookup: CDR1 LGHDT, CDR2 YNNKEL (reference sequence). CDR3 length equals 16 residues. The V end lost 1 base, the J end lost 0 bases, and 12 bases lay between the germline ends. The CDR3 DNA follows: TGTGCCAGCAGCCAAGGAGTGGGAGCGCTGAACACTGAAGCTTTCTTT. Protein sequence: CASSQGVGALNTEAFF.

This clonotype was counted at least ten times. CDR3 bases: TGTGCCAGCAGCTTAGATTCTCTAAGGCGAAACACCATATATTTT. Its translation: CASSLDSLRRNTIYF. This rearrangement joins TRBV7-2 to TRBJ1-3; no definite D call. V lost 1 base to trimming and J lost 5 bases, with 12 bases between them. The CDR3 runs to 15 residues. Germline CDR1 and CDR2: SGHTA and FQGNSA.

This clonotype showed up just a few times. The rearrangement joins TRBV20-1 to TRBJ2-4; no definite D call. The CDR3 is 15 amino acids. Per germline, CDR1 DFQATT and CDR2 SNEGSKA (reference sequence). Between the trimmed V and J ends, which lost 3 bases and 0 bases, there was a span of 12 bases. Here the CDR3 reads CSASAVETAKNIQYF. CDR3 DNA: TGCAGTGCTAGCGCCGTCGAAACAGCCAAAAACATTCAGTACTTC.

V and J are TRBV4-3 and TRBJ1-1; TRBD1 matches 7 bases. Germline lookup yields CDR1 LGHNA and CDR2 YSLEER. This CDR3 is 17 amino acids long. The V segment lost 3 bases and the J segment 1 base; nucleotides outside the gene matches: 11. In DNA form, the CDR3 reads TGCGCCAGCAGCCAGGCACCTTCAGGGGGTGGGAACACTGAAGCTTTCTTT. It codes for CASSQAPSGGGNTEAFF.

This clonotype was seen many times. The CDR3 sequence: CASSLGSRTGAEKLFF. As DNA, the CDR3 is TGTGCCAGCAGCTTAGGGAGCAGGACAGGGGCTGAAAAACTGTTTTTT. This chain joins TRBV7-8 and TRBJ1-4; 9 nucleotides match TRBD1. The CDR3 runs to 16 residues. J lost 7 bases, V lost 1 base, and 7 bases had no gene match. Per the germline V gene, CDR1 is SGHVS and CDR2 is FQNEAQ.

This clonotype appeared many times. The rearrangement joins TRBV19 to TRBJ2-7; the D gene is possibly TRBD2 (6 bases). The CDR3 runs 13 residues. Germline V gene data show CDR1 as LNHDA and CDR2 as SQIVND (reference sequence). The ends were cut back, 8 bases at V and 1 base at J, with 12 bases in the middle. The CDR3 coding sequence is TGTGCCAGTGGGGAGGATGGGTCCTACGAGCAGTACTTC. Amino acid sequence: CASGEDGSYEQYF.

For the CDR3, the DNA is TGTGCCAGCAGTTTAAATCAAACCATCAGGGACTATGGCTACACCTTC. Protein: CASSLNQTIRDYGYTF. The chain joins TRBV27 to TRBJ1-2; D might be TRBD1 (5 bases). The germline V gene has CDR1 MNHEY and CDR2 SMNVEV (reference sequence). The CDR3 covers 16 residues. V was clipped by 2 bases and J by 3 bases, with 16 bases between them.

This clonotype was detected many times. This sequence joins TRBV4-3 and TRBJ1-2; no reliable D call. V gave up 0 bases and J gave up 5 bases, with 7 bases separating them. The CDR3 spans 13 residues. Germline V gene data show CDR1 as LGHNA and CDR2 as YSLEER. In DNA, the CDR3 is TGCGCCAGCAGCCAAGACCAGGAGTATGGCTACACCTTC. This codes for CASSQDQEYGYTF.

This clonotype was seen many times. This chain uses TRBV19 with TRBJ2-7; D is uncertain. Germline CDR1 and CDR2: LNHDA and SQIVND (reference sequence). The CDR3 spans 13 residues. V lost 3 bases, J lost 6 bases, and 12 bases lay in between. Written as DNA, the CDR3 is TGTGCCAGTAGTATCTCGAGAAGGGCCGAGCAGTACTTC. This translates into CASSISRRAEQYF.

This clonotype was detected a few times. The J gene is TRBJ1-5, the V gene TRBV20-1, with 7 bases aligning to TRBD1. The length of the CDR3 is 13 residues. V gave up 5 bases and J gave up 3 bases; unmatched junction bases: 4. Germline lookup yields CDR1 DFQATT and CDR2 SNEGSKA (reference sequence). CDR3: CSAGGQSNQPQHF. CDR3 DNA: TGCAGTGCTGGGGGACAGTCCAATCAGCCCCAGCATTTT.

The V gene is TRBV19, the J gene TRBJ1-2, with D hard to call. V was shortened by 7 bases and J by 4 bases, with 16 bases between the two germline ends. The germline V gene encodes CDR1 LNHDA and CDR2 SQIVND (reference sequence). The CDR3 sequence is 14 residues long. Written as DNA, the CDR3 is TGTGCCAGTATAAGATTCCGGGATGGCTATGGCTACACCTTC. Its translation: CASIRFRDGYGYTF.

This rearrangement joins TRBV27 to TRBJ2-7; D possibly corresponds to TRBD2 (7 bases). The germline CDR1 and CDR2 sequences are MNHEY and SMNVEV (reference sequence). CDR3 length equals 13 residues. V was pared by 7 bases and J by 5 bases, with 15 bases between. The CDR3 is CASKKGGPNEQYF. The CDR3 coding sequence is TGTGCCAGCAAAAAGGGGGGGCCCAACGAGCAGTACTTC.

CDR3 coding DNA: TGCGCCAGCAGCTTGGAGGGTTTAGGGGCAGGGGGCTACAATGAGCAGTTCTTC. The encoded protein is CASSLEGLGAGGYNEQFF. V usage is TRBV5-1 and J usage is TRBJ2-1; 7 positions match TRBD1. The germline CDR1 and CDR2 sequences are SGHRS and YFSETQ. The CDR3 is 18 residues long. V shed 0 bases, J shed 3 bases, and the junction held 12 bases outside the gene matches.

This clonotype was seen at least ten times. J is TRBJ1-5 and V is TRBV20-1; 8 nucleotides match TRBD1. With V trimmed by 4 bases and J by 0 bases, 14 bases remained unmatched. This CDR3 comprises 18 residues. The V gene's germline CDR1 is DFQATT and CDR2 SNEGSKA (reference sequence). The CDR3 DNA follows: TGCAGTGCTACCCAAATAGCAGGGGGCTCGTATAGCAATCAGCCCCAGCATTTT. Its protein is CSATQIAGGSYSNQPQHF.

This clonotype has only a few counts. The chain carries TRBV24-1 and TRBJ2-1; D is possibly TRBD1 (6 bases). Trimming took 5 bases from V and 10 from J, leaving 17 bases between them. Germline V lookup: CDR1 KGHDR, CDR2 SFDVKD. The CDR3 has 14 residues. DNA of the CDR3: TGTGCCACCAGTGGCGAGACAGGCTACGGGGAGCAGTTCTTC. Its translation: CATSGETGYGEQFF.

In DNA, the CDR3 is TGCGCCAGCAGCCAAGAGGCATTGATCTCTGGGGCCAACGTCCTGACTTTC. Protein product: CASSQEALISGANVLTF. The chain uses TRBV4-1 and TRBJ2-6; no firm D call. CDR1 and CDR2 from the germline V gene are MGHRA and YSYEKL. Between the trimmed V and J ends, which lost 0 bases and 0 bases, there was a span of 9 bases. CDR3 length equals 17 residues.

V usage is TRBV6-1 and J usage is TRBJ1-5; D may be TRBD1 (5 bases). Deletions cut 3 bases from V and 0 bases from J, with 12 bases between. The CDR3 length is 16 residues. Germline-derived CDR1 and CDR2 are MNHNS and SASEGT. CDR3 sequence reads: CASSDWGKTSNQPQHF. The CDR3, as DNA: TGTGCCAGCAGTGATTGGGGCAAAACTAGCAATCAGCCCCAGCATTTT.

This clonotype was counted many times. The chain joins TRBV6-6 to TRBJ2-7, with 9 nucleotides matching TRBD1. The CDR3 contains 15 residues. CDR1 and CDR2 (germline): MNHNY, SVGAGI (reference sequence). Trimming cost V 4 bases and J 1 base; bases outside gene matches: 5. As DNA, the CDR3 is TGTGCCAGCAGTTCCTCAGGACAGGGGTCCTACGAGCAGTACTTC. As protein: CASSSSGQGSYEQYF.